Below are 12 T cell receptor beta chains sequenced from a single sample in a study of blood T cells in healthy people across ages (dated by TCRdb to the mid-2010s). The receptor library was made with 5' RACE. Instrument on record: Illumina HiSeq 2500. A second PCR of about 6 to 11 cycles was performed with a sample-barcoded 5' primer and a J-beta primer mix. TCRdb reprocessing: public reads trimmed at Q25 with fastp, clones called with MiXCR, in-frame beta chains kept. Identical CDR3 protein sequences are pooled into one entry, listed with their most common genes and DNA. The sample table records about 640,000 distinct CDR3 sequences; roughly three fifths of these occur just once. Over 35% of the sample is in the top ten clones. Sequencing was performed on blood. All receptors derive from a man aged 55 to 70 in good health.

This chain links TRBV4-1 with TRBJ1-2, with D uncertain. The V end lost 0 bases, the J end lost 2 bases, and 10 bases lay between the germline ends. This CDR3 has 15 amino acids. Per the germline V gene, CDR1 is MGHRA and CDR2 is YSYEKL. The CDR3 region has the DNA TGCGCCAGCAGCCAAGATAGCGGCGAGAACTATGGCTACACCTTC. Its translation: CASSQDSGENYGYTF.

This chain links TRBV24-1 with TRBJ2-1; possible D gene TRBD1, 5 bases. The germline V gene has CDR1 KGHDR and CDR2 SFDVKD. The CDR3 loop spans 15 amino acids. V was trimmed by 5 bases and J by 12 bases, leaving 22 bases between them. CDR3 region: CATSGREGPRDTQFF. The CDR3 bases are TGTGCCACCAGTGGCAGGGAAGGGCCTCGAGATACGCAGTTCTTC.

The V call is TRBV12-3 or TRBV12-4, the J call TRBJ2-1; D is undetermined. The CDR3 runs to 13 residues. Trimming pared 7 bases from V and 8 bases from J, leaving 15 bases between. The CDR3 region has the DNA TGTGCCAGCACCCTGTCCAACGACTATGAGCAGTTCTTC. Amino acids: CASTLSNDYEQFF.

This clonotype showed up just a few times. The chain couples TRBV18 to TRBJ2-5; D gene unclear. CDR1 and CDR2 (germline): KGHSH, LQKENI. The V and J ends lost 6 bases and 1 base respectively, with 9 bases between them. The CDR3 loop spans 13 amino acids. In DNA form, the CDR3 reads TGTGCCAGCTCTCAGGTTACCCAAGAGACCCAGTACTTC. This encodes CASSQVTQETQYF.

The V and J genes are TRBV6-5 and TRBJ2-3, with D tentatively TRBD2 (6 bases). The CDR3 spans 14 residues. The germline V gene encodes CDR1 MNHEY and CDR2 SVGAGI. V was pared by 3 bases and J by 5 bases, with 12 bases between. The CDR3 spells CASSYGGRGDTQYF. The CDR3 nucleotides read TGTGCCAGCAGTTATGGAGGGCGAGGAGATACGCAGTATTTT.

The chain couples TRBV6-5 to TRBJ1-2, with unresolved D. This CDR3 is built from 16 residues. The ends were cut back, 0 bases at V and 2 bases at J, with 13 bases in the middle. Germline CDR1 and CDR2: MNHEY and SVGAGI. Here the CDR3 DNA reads TGTGCCAGCAGTTACTCGATAACGACACGAAACTATGGCTACACCTTC. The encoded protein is CASSYSITTRNYGYTF.

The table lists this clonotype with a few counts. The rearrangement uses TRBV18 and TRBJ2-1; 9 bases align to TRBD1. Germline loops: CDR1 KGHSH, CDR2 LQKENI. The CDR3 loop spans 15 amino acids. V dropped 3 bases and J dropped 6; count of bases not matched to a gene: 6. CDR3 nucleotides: TGTGCCAGCTCACCTTACAGGGGGCGCAGCAATGAGCAGTTCTTC. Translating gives CASSPYRGRSNEQFF.

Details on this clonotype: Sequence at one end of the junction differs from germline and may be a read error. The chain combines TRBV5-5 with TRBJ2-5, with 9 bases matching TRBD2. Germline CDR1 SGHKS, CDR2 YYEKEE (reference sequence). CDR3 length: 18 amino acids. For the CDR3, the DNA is TGTGCCAGCAGCTTGTTTCCGTCTGGCGGGGGGGGACAAGAGACTCAGTACTTC. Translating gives CASSLFPSGGGGQETQYF.

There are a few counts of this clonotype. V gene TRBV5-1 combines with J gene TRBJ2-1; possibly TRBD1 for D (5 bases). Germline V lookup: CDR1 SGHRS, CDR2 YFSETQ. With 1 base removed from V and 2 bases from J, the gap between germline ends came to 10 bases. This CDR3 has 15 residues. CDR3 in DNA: TGCGCCAGCAGCTTGTTACAGGACCCCTACAATGAGCAGTTCTTC. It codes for CASSLLQDPYNEQFF.

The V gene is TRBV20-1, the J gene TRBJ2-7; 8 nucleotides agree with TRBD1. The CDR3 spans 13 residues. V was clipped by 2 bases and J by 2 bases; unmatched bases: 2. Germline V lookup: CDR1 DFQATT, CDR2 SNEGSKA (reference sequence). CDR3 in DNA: TGCAGTGCTAGAAACAGGGGGACCTACGAGCAGTACTTC. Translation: CSARNRGTYEQYF.

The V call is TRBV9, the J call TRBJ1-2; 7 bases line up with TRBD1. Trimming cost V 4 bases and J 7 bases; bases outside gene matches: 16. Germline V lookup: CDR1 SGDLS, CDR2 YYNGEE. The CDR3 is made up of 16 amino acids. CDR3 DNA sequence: TGTGCCAGCAGCCGGAGGGGGCGCGGGGTCGAAAGTGGCTACACCTTC. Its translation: CASSRRGRGVESGYTF. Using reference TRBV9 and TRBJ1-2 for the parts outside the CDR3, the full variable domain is DSGVTQTPKHLITATGQRVTLRCSPRSGDLSVYWYQQSLDQGLQFLIQYYNGEERAKGNILERFSAQQFPDLHSELNLSSLELGDSALYFCASSRRGRGVESGYTFGSGTRLTVV.

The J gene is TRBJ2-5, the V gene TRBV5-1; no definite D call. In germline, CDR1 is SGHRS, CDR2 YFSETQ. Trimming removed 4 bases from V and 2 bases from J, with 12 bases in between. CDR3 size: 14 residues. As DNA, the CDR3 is TGCGCCAGCAGCCGTGGCATCCGGCAAGAGACCCAGTACTTC. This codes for CASSRGIRQETQYF.